A single sample is the source of the 8 T cell receptor beta chains below, sequenced in a study of blood T cell repertoires in COVID-19. Sequencing was performed with immunoSEQ multiplex PCR; in TCRdb, only in-frame clones are kept and a portion is missing. The repertoire holds 60,000 to 65,000 clones, with approximately 77% as singletons. Sequencing input: peripheral blood. These receptors were collected from a human donor in a cohort sampled during active COVID-19.

The chain has TRBV7-2 and TRBJ2-5, with D possibly matching TRBD2 (6 bases). There are 13 residues in the CDR3. Germline CDR1 is SGHTA and CDR2 is FQGNSA. The V gene lost 7 bases and the J gene lost 5 bases, with 14 bases spanning the gap. The DNA of the CDR3 is TGTGCCAGCAACTTGGGACTTTCGGAGACCCAGTACTTC. Translated, it gives CASNLGLSETQYF. The full variable domain, its missing parts supplied by reference TRBV7-2 and TRBJ2-5, is GAGVSQSPSNKVTEKGKDVELRCDPISGHTALYWYRQSLGQGLEFLIYFQGNSAPDKSGLPSDRFSAERTGGSVSTLTIQRTQQEDSAVYLCASNLGLSETQYFGPGTRLLVL.

The chain joins TRBV4-2 to TRBJ2-7; D not resolved. This CDR3 has 14 residues. The germline CDR1 and CDR2 sequences are LGHNA and YNFKEQ. V was clipped by 0 bases and J by 3 bases, with 9 bases between them. The CDR3 sequence is CASSQEWQDYEQYF. As DNA, the CDR3 is TGTGCCAGCAGCCAAGAATGGCAGGACTACGAGCAGTACTTC.

This CDR3 is CASSRTGGSYGYTF. The CDR3 DNA reads as TGTGCCAGCAGCCGCACAGGGGGCAGCTATGGCTACACCTTC. The chain is built from TRBV6-4 and TRBJ1-2; 9 bases are a match to TRBD1. The CDR3 totals 14 residues. V was clipped by 6 bases and J by 4 bases; unmatched bases: 6. CDR1 and CDR2 (germline): MRHNA, SNTAGT.

This clone was observed a few times. J is TRBJ2-1 and V is TRBV7-3; the match to TRBD2 covers 10 bases. The CDR3 contains 17 residues. V trimming: 1 base; J trimming: 6 bases; junction bases outside the gene matches: 9. CDR1 is SGHTA, CDR2 FQGTGA, per germline. The CDR3 here is CASSLKASGRVGNEQFF. The DNA for the CDR3 is TGTGCCAGCAGCTTAAAGGCCAGCGGGAGGGTGGGCAATGAGCAGTTCTTC.

The chain has TRBV5-5 and TRBJ2-6; no clear D gene. The V gene's germline CDR1 is SGHKS and CDR2 YYEKEE (reference sequence). The CDR3 is 14 residues long. Trimming left V 4 bases short and J 4 bases short, with 9 bases between. CDR3 residues: CASSRVDGANVLTF. The CDR3 DNA sequence: TGTGCCAGCAGCCGGGTAGACGGGGCCAACGTCCTGACTTTC.

The chain uses TRBV7-9 and TRBJ2-5; maybe TRBD2 (5 bases). V was cut by 2 bases and J by 5 bases, with 9 bases left in between. This CDR3 spans 13 amino acids. Germline V gene data show CDR1 as SEHNR and CDR2 as FQNEAQ (reference sequence). The CDR3 loop is CASSLSPGETQYF. In nucleotides, the CDR3 is TGTGCCAGCAGCTTAAGTCCGGGGGAGACCCAGTACTTC.

J is TRBJ1-1 and V is TRBV5-5; perhaps TRBD1 as D (5 bases). This CDR3 is 13 amino acids long. V lost 2 bases to trimming and J lost 3 bases, with 8 bases between them. Germline-derived CDR1 and CDR2 are SGHKS and YYEKEE (reference sequence). CDR3 DNA: TGTGCCAGCAGCTTAGGGGTAGACACTGAAGCTTTCTTT. It is translated as CASSLGVDTEAFF.

The CDR3 loop reads CASSLTSGLGSEQYF. As DNA, the CDR3 is TGTGCCAGCAGCTTAACGAGCGGGTTGGGGTCCGAGCAGTACTTC. The V and J genes are TRBV7-2 and TRBJ2-7; D is possibly TRBD2 (6 bases). This CDR3 has 15 residues. Germline CDR1 SGHTA, CDR2 FQGNSA. Trimming pared 2 bases from V and 6 bases from J, leaving 17 bases between.